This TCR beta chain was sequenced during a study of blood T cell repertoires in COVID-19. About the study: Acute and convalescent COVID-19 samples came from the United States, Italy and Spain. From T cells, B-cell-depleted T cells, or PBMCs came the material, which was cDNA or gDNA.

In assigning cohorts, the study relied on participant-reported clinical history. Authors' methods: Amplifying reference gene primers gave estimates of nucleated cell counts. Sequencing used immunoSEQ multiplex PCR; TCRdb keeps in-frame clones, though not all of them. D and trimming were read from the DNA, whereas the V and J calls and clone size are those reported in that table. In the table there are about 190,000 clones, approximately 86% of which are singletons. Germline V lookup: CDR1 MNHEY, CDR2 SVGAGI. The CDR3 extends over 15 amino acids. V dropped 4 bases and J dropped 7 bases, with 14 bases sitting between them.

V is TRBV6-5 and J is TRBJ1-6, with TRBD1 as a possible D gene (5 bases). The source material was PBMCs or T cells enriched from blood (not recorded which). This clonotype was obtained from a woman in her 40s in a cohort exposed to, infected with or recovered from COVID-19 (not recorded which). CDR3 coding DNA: TGTGCCAGCAGTTCTTTCTCAGGGAACAATTCACCCCTCCACTTT. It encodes CASSSFSGNNSPLHF.